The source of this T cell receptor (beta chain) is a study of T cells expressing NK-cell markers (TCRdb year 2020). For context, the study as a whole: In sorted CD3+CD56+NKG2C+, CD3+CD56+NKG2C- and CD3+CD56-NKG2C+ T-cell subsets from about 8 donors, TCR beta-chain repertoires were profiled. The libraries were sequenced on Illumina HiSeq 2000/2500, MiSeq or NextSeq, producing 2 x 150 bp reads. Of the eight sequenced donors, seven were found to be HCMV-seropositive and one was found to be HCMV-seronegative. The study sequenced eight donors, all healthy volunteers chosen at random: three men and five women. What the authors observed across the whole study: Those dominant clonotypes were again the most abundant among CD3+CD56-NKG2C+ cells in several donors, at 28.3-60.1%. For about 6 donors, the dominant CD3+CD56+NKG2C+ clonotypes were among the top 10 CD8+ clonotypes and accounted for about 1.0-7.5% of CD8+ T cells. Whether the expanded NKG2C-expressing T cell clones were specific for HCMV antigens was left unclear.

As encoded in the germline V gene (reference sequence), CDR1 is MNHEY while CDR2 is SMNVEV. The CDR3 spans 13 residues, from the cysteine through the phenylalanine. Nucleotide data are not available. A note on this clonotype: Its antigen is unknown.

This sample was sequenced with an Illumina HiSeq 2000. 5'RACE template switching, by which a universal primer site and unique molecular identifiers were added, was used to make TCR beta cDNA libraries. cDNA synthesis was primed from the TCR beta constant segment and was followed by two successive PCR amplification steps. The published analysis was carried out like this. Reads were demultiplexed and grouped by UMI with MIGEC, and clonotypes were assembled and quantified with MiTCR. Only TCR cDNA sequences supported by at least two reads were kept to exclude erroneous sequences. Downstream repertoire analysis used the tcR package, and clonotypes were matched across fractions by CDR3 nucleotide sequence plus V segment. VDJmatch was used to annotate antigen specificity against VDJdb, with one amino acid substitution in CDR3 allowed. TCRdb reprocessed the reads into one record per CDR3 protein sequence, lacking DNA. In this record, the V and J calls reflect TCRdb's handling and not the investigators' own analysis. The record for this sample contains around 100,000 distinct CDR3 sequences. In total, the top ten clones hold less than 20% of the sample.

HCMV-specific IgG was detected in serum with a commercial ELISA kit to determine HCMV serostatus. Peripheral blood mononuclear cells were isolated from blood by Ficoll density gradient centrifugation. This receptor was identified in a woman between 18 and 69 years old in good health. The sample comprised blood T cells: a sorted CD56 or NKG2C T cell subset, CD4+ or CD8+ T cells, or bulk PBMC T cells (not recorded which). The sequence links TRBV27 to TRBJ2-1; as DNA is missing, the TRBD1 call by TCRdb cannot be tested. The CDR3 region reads CASSTGVYNEQFF.